This T cell receptor (beta chain) appears in the sequencing data of a study of CXCR3-negative and CXCR3-positive naive CD8 T cells. The CDR3 contains 15 residues. Germline-derived CDR1 and CDR2 are SQVTM and ANQGSEA. UMI-labeled TRB cDNA libraries were prepared by 5' RACE. For each CDR3 protein, TCRdb gives one entry from its re-call of the 5' RACE reads, without DNA. The table for this sample gives about 62,000 distinct CDR3 sequences. Concerning this clonotype itself: The target antigen is unknown.

Study-wide points: Memory, not naive, CXCR3-negative and CXCR3-positive cells differed in TRBV-TRBJ usage.

The chain recombines TRBV29-1 with TRBJ2-5; TCRdb picks TRBD1, but there is no DNA to check that call. This sequence was found in a human donor in good health. Some clones in this sample may be carry-over from other donors' samples. The sequenced sample consisted of naive CXCR3- CD8+ T cells from blood. As to subset: CD45RO-CCR7+CD27+CD95- naive CD8+ T cells lacking CXCR3 (TNR3-). The CDR3 reads CSVDLDRQLEETQYF.